This is a list of T cell receptor beta chains from one sample in a study of T cell repertoires in cytomegalovirus infection. TCRdb fed the reads into MiXCR, producing one record per CDR3 protein. The table has some 200,000 distinct CDR3 sequences, about a tenth seen once. The sequencing sample was made of PBMCs. The receptors derive from a human donor in good health (CMV status not recorded). Some clones in this sample may be carry-over from other donors' samples. Each CDR3 is given with its conserved first and last residue. A D gene is named only where the DNA matches it firmly. A row's size may be missing; if present it is once, few, many or a size class.

J gene | CDR3 length | clone size | V gene | D gene | CDR3 DNA | CDR3 protein
TRBJ2-6 | 16 | - | TRBV24-1 | TRBD1 | TGTGCCACTTCCGGGACAGGGAATGCTGGGGCCAACGTCCTGACTTTC | CATSGTGNAGANVLTF
TRBJ2-2 | 17 | - | TRBV18 | - | TGTGCCAGCTCATCAAAGACCCCGTCGGGGTACACCGGGGAGCTGTTTTTT | CASSSKTPSGYTGELFF
TRBJ2-5 | 17 | - | TRBV20-1 | - | TGCAGTGCTAGAGATAGGGTGGACGGATCCTCAAGAGGAACCCAGTACTTC | CSARDRVDGSSRGTQYF
TRBJ2-5 | 13 | few | TRBV5-1 | TRBD1 | TGCGCCAGCAGCCAGGGGGCCCGAGAGACCCAGTACTTC | CASSQGARETQYF
TRBJ2-5 | 14 | - | TRBV7-3 | TRBD2 | TGTGCCAGCAGCTTCGGGGGGTCCGACCAGACCCAGTACTTC | CASSFGGSDQTQYF
TRBJ2-1 | 13 | many | TRBV7-3 | - | TGTGCCAGCAGCTTAAGCGTCGCCAATGAGCAGTTCTTC | CASSLSVANEQFF
TRBJ2-7 | 17 | many | TRBV28 | TRBD2 | TGTGCCAGCAGTTTAGTGGCCCGCACCAGCGGGAGGAACGAGCAGTACTTC | CASSLVARTSGRNEQYF
TRBJ2-7 | 12 | many | TRBV10-2 | - | TGCGCCAGCAGTGAGTCCTCATACGAGCAGTACTTC | CASSESSYEQYF
TRBJ2-5 | 15 | many | TRBV7-6 | - | TGTGCCAGCAGCTCTCCCCGCAGAGACCAAGAGACCCAGTACTTC | CASSSPRRDQETQYF
TRBJ2-1 | 14 | many | TRBV7-2 | - | TGTGCCAGCAGCTTGAGCATAGGCTACAATGAGCAGTTCTTC | CASSLSIGYNEQFF
TRBJ1-1 | 13 | many | TRBV28 | - | TGTGCCAGCAGTTTACTCACAGGGATTGAAGCTTTCTTT | CASSLLTGIEAFF
TRBJ2-4 | 18 | many | TRBV4-1 | TRBD2 | TGCGCCAGCAGCCAAGAAACGGGGACTAGCGGGATATGGCACATTCAGTACTTC | CASSQETGTSGIWHIQYF
TRBJ2-1 | 11 | - | TRBV29-1 | TRBD2 | TGCAGCGAGACTAGCAACGATGAGCAGTTCTTC | CSETSNDEQFF
TRBJ2-1 | 14 | once | TRBV15 | - | TGTGCCACCAGCAGAGAGGGTAGGGGGGATGAGCAGTTCTTC | CATSREGRGDEQFF
TRBJ2-3 | 13 | many | TRBV7-3 | - | TGTGCCAGCAGCTTAAAACACACAGATACGCAGTATTTT | CASSLKHTDTQYF
TRBJ2-7 | 17 | many | TRBV5-1 | - | TGCGCCAGCAGCTTGGTGGCAGCAGGGACCTCCACCTACGAGCAGTACTTC | CASSLVAAGTSTYEQYF
TRBJ1-5 | 16 | - | TRBV18 | TRBD1 | TGTGCCAGCTCCGGAGACAGGGGGCGCGGCAATCAGCCCCAGCATTTT | CASSGDRGRGNQPQHF
TRBJ1-3 | 15 | - | TRBV6-2/TRBV6-3 | TRBD1 | TGTGCCAGCAGTGACGACAGGGGGAGAGGAAACACCATATATTTT | CASSDDRGRGNTIYF
TRBJ1-3 | 14 | - | TRBV29-1 | - | TGCAGCGTTGATGTAGGAACAAATGGAAACACCATATATTTT | CSVDVGTNGNTIYF
TRBJ2-2 | 18 | many | TRBV7-2 | - | TGTGCCAGCAGCTTAGGGAATGGCAGGGCCGTGAACACCGGGGAGCTGTTTTTT | CASSLGNGRAVNTGELFF
TRBJ2-7 | 14 | many | TRBV7-2 | - | TGTGCCAGCAGCTCATCCGGGACGGGAAACGAGCAGTACTTC | CASSSSGTGNEQYF
TRBJ2-1 | 18 | many | TRBV29-1 | TRBD1 | TGCAGCGTTGAAGAGATGCCGGGACAGGGGGCGTCTTCGGATGAGCAGTTCTTC | CSVEEMPGQGASSDEQFF
TRBJ1-1 | 13 | many | TRBV7-9 | TRBD1 | TGTGCCAGCAAGAGACAGGGTGGCACTGAAGCTTTCTTT | CASKRQGGTEAFF
TRBJ2-7 | 14 | many | TRBV27 | - | TGTGCCAGCAGTCAGAAGGAGGGGGGATACGAGCAGTACTTC | CASSQKEGGYEQYF
TRBJ1-5 | 15 | - | TRBV7-6 | - | TGTGCCAGCAGTAAAAGTTGGGACCTCGGACAGCCCCAGCATTTT | CASSKSWDLGQPQHF